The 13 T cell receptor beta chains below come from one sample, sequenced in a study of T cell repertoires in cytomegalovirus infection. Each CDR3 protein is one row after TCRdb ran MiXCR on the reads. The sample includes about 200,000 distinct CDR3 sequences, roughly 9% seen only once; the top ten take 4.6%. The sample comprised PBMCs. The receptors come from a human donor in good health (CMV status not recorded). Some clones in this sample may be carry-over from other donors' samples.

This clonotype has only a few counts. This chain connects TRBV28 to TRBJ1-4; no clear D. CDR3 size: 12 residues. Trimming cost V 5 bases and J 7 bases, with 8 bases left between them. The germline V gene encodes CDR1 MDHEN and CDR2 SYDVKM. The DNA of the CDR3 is TGTGCCAGCAGTCAACTTTCTGAAAAACTGTTTTTT. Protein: CASSQLSEKLFF.

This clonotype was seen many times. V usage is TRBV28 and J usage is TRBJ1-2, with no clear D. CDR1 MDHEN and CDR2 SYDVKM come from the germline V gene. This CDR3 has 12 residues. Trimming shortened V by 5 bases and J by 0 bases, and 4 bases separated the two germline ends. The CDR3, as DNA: TGTGCCAGCAGTAACCCTAACTATGGCTACACCTTC. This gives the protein CASSNPNYGYTF.

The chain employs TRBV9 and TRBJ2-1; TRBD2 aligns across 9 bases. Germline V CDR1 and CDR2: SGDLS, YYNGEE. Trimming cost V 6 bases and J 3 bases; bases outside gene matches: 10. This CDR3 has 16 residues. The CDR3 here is CASNTLGTSSYNEQFF. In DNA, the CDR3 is TGTGCCAGCAACACACTTGGGACTAGCAGCTACAATGAGCAGTTCTTC.

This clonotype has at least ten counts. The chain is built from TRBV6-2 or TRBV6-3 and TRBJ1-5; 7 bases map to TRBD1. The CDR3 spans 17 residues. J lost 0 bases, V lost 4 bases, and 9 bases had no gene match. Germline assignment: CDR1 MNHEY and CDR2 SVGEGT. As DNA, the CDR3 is TGTGCCAGCAGTTCGCACAGGGGCCGAGATAGCAATCAGCCCCAGCATTTT. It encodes CASSSHRGRDSNQPQHF.

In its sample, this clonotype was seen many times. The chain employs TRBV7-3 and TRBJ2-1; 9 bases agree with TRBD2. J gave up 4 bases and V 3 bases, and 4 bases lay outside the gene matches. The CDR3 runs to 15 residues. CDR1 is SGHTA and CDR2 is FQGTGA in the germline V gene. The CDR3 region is CASSLIAGDYNEQFF. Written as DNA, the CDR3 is TGTGCCAGCAGCTTGATAGCGGGAGATTACAATGAGCAGTTCTTC.

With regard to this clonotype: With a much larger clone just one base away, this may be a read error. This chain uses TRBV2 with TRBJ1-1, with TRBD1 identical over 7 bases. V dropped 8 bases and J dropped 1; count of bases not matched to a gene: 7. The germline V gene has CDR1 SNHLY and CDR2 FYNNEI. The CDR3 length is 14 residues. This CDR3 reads CASSWTGTNTEAFF. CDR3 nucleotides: TGTGCCAGCTCCTGGACAGGAACGAACACTGAAGCTTTCTTT.

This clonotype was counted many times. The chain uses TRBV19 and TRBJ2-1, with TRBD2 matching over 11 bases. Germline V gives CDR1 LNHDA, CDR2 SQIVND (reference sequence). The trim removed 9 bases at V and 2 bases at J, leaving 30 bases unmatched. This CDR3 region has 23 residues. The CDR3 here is CARLPGTRGTSGRANYTYNEQFF. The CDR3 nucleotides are TGTGCCAGACTCCCAGGTACACGGGGTACTAGCGGGAGAGCTAACTATACCTACAATGAGCAGTTCTTC.

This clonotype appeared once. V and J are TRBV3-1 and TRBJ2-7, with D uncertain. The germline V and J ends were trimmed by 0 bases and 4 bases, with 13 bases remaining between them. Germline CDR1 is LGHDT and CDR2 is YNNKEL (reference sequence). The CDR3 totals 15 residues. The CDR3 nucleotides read TGTGCCAGCAGCCAAGACCCAGGACGGTCGTACGAGCAGTACTTC. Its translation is CASSQDPGRSYEQYF.

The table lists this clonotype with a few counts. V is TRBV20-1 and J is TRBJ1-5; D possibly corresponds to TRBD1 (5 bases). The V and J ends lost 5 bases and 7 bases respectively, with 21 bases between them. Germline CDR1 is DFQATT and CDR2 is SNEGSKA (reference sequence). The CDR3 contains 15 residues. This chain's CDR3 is CSAPRRDGLGQPQHF. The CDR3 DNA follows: TGCAGTGCTCCTAGAAGGGACGGGCTTGGGCAGCCCCAGCATTTT.

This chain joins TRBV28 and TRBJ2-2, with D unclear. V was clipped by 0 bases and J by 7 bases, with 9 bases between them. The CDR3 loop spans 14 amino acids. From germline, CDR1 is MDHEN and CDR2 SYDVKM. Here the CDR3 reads CASSLWLVGGELFF. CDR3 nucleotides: TGTGCCAGCAGTTTATGGCTGGTTGGCGGGGAGCTGTTTTTT.

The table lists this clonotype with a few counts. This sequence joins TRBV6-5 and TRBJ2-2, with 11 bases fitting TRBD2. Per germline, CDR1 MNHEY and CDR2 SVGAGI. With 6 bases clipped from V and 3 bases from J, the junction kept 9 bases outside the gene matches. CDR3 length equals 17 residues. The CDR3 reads CASRRLAGREHTGELFF. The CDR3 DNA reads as TGTGCCAGCAGACGACTAGCGGGGAGGGAACACACCGGGGAGCTGTTTTTT.

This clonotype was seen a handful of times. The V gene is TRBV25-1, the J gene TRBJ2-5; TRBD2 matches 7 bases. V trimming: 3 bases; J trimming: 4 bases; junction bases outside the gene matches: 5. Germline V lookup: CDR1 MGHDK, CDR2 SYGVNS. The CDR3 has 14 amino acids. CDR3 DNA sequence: TGTGCCAGCAGTGACGGGGGGAGCGGAGAGACCCAGTACTTC. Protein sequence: CASSDGGSGETQYF. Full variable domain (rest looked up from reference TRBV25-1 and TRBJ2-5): EADIYQTPRYLVIGTGKKITLECSQTMGHDKMYWYQQDPGMELHLIHYSYGVNSTEKGDLSSESTVSRIRTEHFPLTLESARPSHTSQYLCASSDGGSGETQYFGPGTRLLVL.

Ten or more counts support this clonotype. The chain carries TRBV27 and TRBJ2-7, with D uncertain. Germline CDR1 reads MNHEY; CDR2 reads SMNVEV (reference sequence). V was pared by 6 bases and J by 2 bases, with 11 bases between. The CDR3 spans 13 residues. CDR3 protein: CASSLGRTYEQYF. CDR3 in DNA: TGTGCCAGCAGCCTCGGACGGACCTACGAGCAGTACTTC.